This TCR beta chain was observed in a study of shared clonotypes between healthy human individuals. Data came from immunoSEQ multiplex PCR; TCRdb stores just in-frame clones and leaves some out. The table records some 2.4 million clones, 93% of them present only once. Sample: naive CD4+ T cells from PBMCs. Subset noted: CD45RA+ positively selected. The receptor's source is a man between 18 and 35 years old in good health. Some clones in this sample may be carry-over from other donors' samples.

DNA for the CDR3: TGTGCCTCGGGGGGGGTTGCAACTAATGAAAAACTGTTTTTT. Encoded protein: CASGGVATNEKLFF. V and J are TRBV30 and TRBJ1-4, with a possible D match to TRBD1 (5 bases). The CDR3 spans 14 residues. V lost 7 bases and J 0 bases, leaving 12 bases between the germline ends. Germline loops: CDR1 GTSNPN, CDR2 SVGIG (reference sequence).